This TCR beta chain originates from a study of T cells in Graves' hyperthyroidism and ophthalmopathy. The CDR3 sequence is 18 residues long. CDR1 is SGHVS, CDR2 FNYEAQ, per germline. V shed 2 bases and J 0 bases; nucleotides not matched to a gene: 13. This clonotype was observed at least ten times. RNA transcripts provided the source from which TCR beta CDR3 regions were amplified. TCR CDR3 regions were first amplified by RT-PCR with HTBI primers. TCRdb used MiXCR to reprocess the multiplex PCR reads, holding one entry per CDR3 protein. In the table there are approximately 510,000 distinct CDR3 sequences, around 21% of which are singletons. Patients were aged 18 to 65, had disease duration under 2 months, and had newly diagnosed hyperthyroidism.

The rearrangement links TRBV7-6 to TRBJ2-7; 7 bases agree with TRBD2. The TCR was taken from a man aged 18 to 30 with Graves' hyperthyroidism. The specimen was blood. For the CDR3, the DNA is TGTGCCAGCAGCTTAATTGGGGGAGGGAGGGCGAGCTCCTACGAGCAGTACTTC. Its translation: CASSLIGGGRASSYEQYF.